This T cell receptor (beta chain) was recorded in a study of cytomegalovirus exposure and HLA in healthy donors. A word on this clone: One junction end disagrees with the germline gene, perhaps due to a read error.

Primers included in the PCR were 60 Vbeta and 13 Jbeta primers. TCRdb's copy holds only in-frame clones and misses some; the assay was immunoSEQ multiplex PCR. The sample holds around 120,000 clones, 65% to 80% seen once. Germline lookup yields CDR1 SGHTA and CDR2 FQGNSA. There are 12 residues in the CDR3. This clonotype originated in a human donor in good health. V usage is TRBV7-2 and J usage is TRBJ2-7; 7 bases are shared with TRBD1. Input material: PBMCs. The DNA of the CDR3 is TGTGCCAGCAGCCTTACGGCAGGGGGTTCTCACTTC. This codes for CASSLTAGGSHF.